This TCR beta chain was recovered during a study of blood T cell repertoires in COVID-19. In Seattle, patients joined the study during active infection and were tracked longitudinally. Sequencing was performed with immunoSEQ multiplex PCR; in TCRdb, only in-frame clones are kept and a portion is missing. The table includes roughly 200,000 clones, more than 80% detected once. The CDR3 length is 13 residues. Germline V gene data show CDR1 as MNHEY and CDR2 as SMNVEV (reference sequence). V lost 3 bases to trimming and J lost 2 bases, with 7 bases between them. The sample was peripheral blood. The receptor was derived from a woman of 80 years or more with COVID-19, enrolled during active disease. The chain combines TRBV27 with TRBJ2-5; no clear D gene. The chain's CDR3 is CASSFNRQETQYF. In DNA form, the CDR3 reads TGTGCCAGCAGTTTTAATCGGCAAGAGACCCAGTACTTC.